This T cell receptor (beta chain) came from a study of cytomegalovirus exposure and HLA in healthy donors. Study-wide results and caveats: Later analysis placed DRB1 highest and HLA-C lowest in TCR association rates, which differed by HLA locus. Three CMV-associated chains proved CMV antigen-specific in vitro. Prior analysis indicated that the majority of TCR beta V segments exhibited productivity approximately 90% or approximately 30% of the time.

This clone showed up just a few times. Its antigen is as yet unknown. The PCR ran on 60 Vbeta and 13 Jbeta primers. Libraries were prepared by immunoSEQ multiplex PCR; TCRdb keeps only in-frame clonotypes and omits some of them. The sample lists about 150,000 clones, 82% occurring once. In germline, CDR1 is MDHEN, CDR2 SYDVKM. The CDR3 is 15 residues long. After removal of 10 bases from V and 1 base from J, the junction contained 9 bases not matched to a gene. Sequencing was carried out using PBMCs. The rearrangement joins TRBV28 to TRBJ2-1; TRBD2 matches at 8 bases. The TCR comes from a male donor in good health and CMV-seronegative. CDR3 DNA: TGTGCCACCCAGACGGGACTAGGATCCTACAATGAGCAGTTCTTC. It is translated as CATQTGLGSYNEQFF.